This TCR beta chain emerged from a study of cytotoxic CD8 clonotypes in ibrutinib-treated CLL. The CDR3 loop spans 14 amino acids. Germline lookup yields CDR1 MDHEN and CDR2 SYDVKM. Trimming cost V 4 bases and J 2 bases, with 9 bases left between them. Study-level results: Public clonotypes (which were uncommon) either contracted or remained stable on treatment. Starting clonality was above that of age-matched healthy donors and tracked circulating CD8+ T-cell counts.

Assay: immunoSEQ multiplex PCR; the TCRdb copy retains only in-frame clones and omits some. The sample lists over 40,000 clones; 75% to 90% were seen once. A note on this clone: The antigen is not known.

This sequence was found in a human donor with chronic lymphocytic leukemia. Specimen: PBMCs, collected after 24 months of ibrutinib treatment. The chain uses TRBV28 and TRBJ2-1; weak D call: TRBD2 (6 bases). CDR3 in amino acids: CASSSGLTYNEQFF. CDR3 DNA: TGTGCCAGCAGTTCTGGACTAACCTACAATGAGCAGTTCTTC.